Sequencing of this TCR beta chain was carried out in a study of human T cells and chemical hapten exposure. On the study more broadly: Read at 6 days, the patch tests placed 0.01% DPC on the upper back.

This sample's time point: patch test 3, about 24 weeks after DPC sensitization. Treatment indicated: therapeutic diphenylcyclopropenone sensitization with weekly scalp DPC. At every patch-test visit, blood was drawn before the patch test was applied. The study, taken as a whole, reports: Against controls, expanded TCRs gave rise to significantly more large CDR3 similarity clusters. TCRs exceeding 1 in 1000 frequency stayed unchanged with DPC sensitization.

This clonotype was seen just once. Antigen unknown. CDR3 size: 13 residues. Trimming cost V 8 bases and J 5 bases, with 15 bases left between them. Germline V gives CDR1 MNHNY, CDR2 SVGAGI (reference sequence). TCRdb itself ran the RACE reads through MiXCR, one entry per CDR3 protein. The data contain approximately 50,000 distinct CDR3 sequences, 9.9% of them singletons. Sequencing used whole blood, obtained in connection with sensitization to the hapten diphenylcyclopropenone (DPC). The receptor was isolated from a woman in her forties with alopecia areata. Some clones in this sample may be carry-over from other donors' samples. The rearrangement uses TRBV6-6 and TRBJ1-1; maybe TRBD1 (5 bases). CDR3 sequence: CASDEGDLTEAFF. CDR3 sequence (DNA): TGTGCCAGCGATGAAGGGGATTTGACTGAAGCTTTCTTT.